This entry lists 20 T cell receptor beta chains sequenced from one sample in a study of T cells in Graves' hyperthyroidism and ophthalmopathy. The TCR beta CDR3 regions underwent amplification using RNA transcripts as the source. First-round RT-PCR with HTBI primers amplified the TCR CDR3 region. TCRdb called the multiplex PCR reads again in MiXCR, with one record for every CDR3 protein. The sample consists of 450,000 to 700,000 distinct CDR3 sequences, just over 45% of them appearing once. The sample taken for sequencing was peripheral blood or thyroid tissue (not recorded which). These receptors were collected from a woman under 30 with Graves' hyperthyroidism.

The chain employs TRBV7-8 and TRBJ2-3; 9 bases fit TRBD2. The CDR3 is 17 amino acids. After removal of 5 bases from V and 0 bases from J, the junction contained 9 bases not matched to a gene. Per the germline V gene, CDR1 is SGHVS and CDR2 is FQNEAQ. DNA of the CDR3: TGTGCCAGCAGCCAACAGACTAGCGGAGCTAGCACAGATACGCAGTATTTT. Protein product: CASSQQTSGASTDTQYF.

This clonotype was seen repeatedly, ten times or more. V usage is TRBV29-1 and J usage is TRBJ2-7; 8 bases are a match to TRBD2. The ends lost 2 bases at V and 1 base at J; junction bases unmatched: 4. The CDR3 spans 14 residues. Germline values: CDR1 SQVTM, CDR2 ANQGSEA. The CDR3 DNA reads TGCAGCGTTGAAAGCGGGAGCAATTCCTACGAGCAGTACTTC. This sequence encodes CSVESGSNSYEQYF.

This clonotype was recorded many times. This rearrangement joins TRBV2 to TRBJ1-5; D remains unclear. With 6 bases removed from V and 0 bases from J, the gap between germline ends came to 6 bases. From germline, CDR1 is SNHLY and CDR2 FYNNEI. The CDR3 spans 13 residues. The DNA of the CDR3 is TGTGCCAGCAGCGATAATAGCAATCAGCCCCAGCATTTT. The encoded protein is CASSDNSNQPQHF. The full variable domain, with the rest looked up from reference TRBV2 and TRBJ1-5, is EPEVTQTPSHQVTQMGQEVILRCVPISNHLYFYWYRQILGQKVEFLVSFYNNEISEKSEIFDDQFSVERPDGSNFTLKIRSTKLEDSAMYFCASSDNSNQPQHFGDGTRLSIL.

The CDR3 reads CSVEIGGYGYTIYF. The CDR3 DNA is TGCAGCGTTGAAATTGGAGGGTATGGCTACACCATATATTTT. The rearrangement uses TRBV29-1 and TRBJ1-3, with D unclear. Trimming cost V 2 bases and J 8 bases, with 16 bases left between them. The CDR3 totals 14 residues. From germline, CDR1 is SQVTM and CDR2 ANQGSEA.

The table lists this clonotype with many counts. This chain connects TRBV29-1 to TRBJ2-3, with unresolved D. The CDR3 spans 12 residues. Germline assignment: CDR1 SQVTM and CDR2 ANQGSEA. V shed 4 bases and J shed 8 bases, with 13 bases lying between them. The CDR3 bases are TGCAGCGTTGGGCTCCCACGGGTTACGCAGTATTTT. This codes for CSVGLPRVTQYF.

The chain recombines TRBV29-1 with TRBJ2-7, with 9 bases aligning to TRBD2. Trimming removed 8 bases from V and 4 bases from J; junction bases left unmatched: 15. This CDR3 is 15 amino acids long. Germline assignment: CDR1 SQVTM and CDR2 ANQGSEA. CDR3 region: CSHRGGGAGSYEQYF. The CDR3 nucleotides are TGCAGCCACCGGGGCGGGGGGGCAGGTTCGTACGAGCAGTACTTC.

This clonotype was counted ten times or more. This chain links TRBV19 with TRBJ1-4, with D unclear. CDR3 length: 14 residues. V lost 3 bases and J 5 bases, leaving 10 bases between the germline ends. Per the germline V gene, CDR1 is LNHDA and CDR2 is SQIVND (reference sequence). Here the CDR3 reads CASSIPPSNEKLFF. The CDR3 DNA is TGTGCCAGTAGTATTCCGCCCAGCAATGAAAAACTGTTTTTT.

With regard to this clonotype: A clone one base away is much larger, so this may be a read error. The chain uses TRBV5-1 and TRBJ1-2, with 8 bases aligning to TRBD1. Per the germline V gene, CDR1 is SGHRS and CDR2 is YFSETQ. The CDR3 is 15 residues long. V was clipped by 4 bases and J by 7 bases; unmatched bases: 12. CDR3 loop: CASSASGGAICGYTF. Written as DNA, the CDR3 is TGCGCCAGCAGCGCTTCAGGGGGCGCGATCTGTGGCTACACCTTC. Combining the CDR3 with reference TRBV5-1 and TRBJ1-2 gives the whole variable domain KAGVTQTPRYLIKTRGQQVTLSCSPISGHRSVSWYQQTPGQGLQFLFEYFSETQRNKGNFPGRFSGRQFSNSRSEMNVSTLELGDSALYLCASSASGGAICGYTFGSGTRLTVV.

This clonotype was seen at least ten times. The rearrangement joins TRBV18 to TRBJ2-7; the match to TRBD1 covers 9 bases. Trimming took 8 bases from V and 2 from J; bases not matched to a gene: 7. Germline values: CDR1 KGHSH, CDR2 LQKENI. This CDR3 has 14 amino acids. CDR3 nucleotide sequence: TGTGCCAGCGCGGCCGGACAGGGGCCCTACGAGCAGTACTTC. Translated, it gives CASAAGQGPYEQYF.

This clonotype was detected many times. The genes are TRBV20-1 and TRBJ1-2; TRBD1 aligns across 7 bases. Germline values: CDR1 DFQATT, CDR2 SNEGSKA (reference sequence). This CDR3 is built from 11 residues. V lost 4 bases, J lost 7 bases, and 3 bases stayed unmatched. The CDR3 coding sequence is TGCAGTGCTACCGACAGGGTTGGCTACACCTTC. It codes for CSATDRVGYTF.

The chain joins TRBV7-2 to TRBJ1-1, with D perhaps matching TRBD1 (6 bases). The CDR3 loop spans 15 amino acids. CDR1 SGHTA and CDR2 FQGNSA come from the germline V gene. V was trimmed by 5 bases and J by 8 bases, leaving 21 bases between them. The DNA of the CDR3 is TGTGCCAGCAGCCTGGGACTAGCGGGGGGCACAGAAGCTTTCTTT. Protein sequence: CASSLGLAGGTEAFF.

This clonotype has at least ten counts. The rearrangement links TRBV19 to TRBJ1-5; 7 bases fit TRBD1. The germline V gene has CDR1 LNHDA and CDR2 SQIVND (reference sequence). The CDR3 covers 19 residues. V was clipped by 4 bases and J by 0 bases; unmatched bases: 15. The CDR3: CASSNLPPHRGYSNQPQHF. The CDR3 DNA reads as TGTGCCAGTAGTAACCTTCCCCCCCACAGGGGATATAGCAATCAGCCCCAGCATTTT.

The chain employs TRBV29-1 and TRBJ1-1; 7 bases map to TRBD1. CDR3 length equals 12 residues. The ends lost 4 bases at V and 6 bases at J; junction bases unmatched: 5. Germline loops: CDR1 SQVTM, CDR2 ANQGSEA. CDR3 DNA sequence: TGCAGCGTTGTAGGGGGCGTCTCTGAAGCTTTCTTT. Encoded protein: CSVVGGVSEAFF.

This clonotype was seen ten or more times. The CDR3 region has the DNA TGTGCCAGTAGTTTGACTAGCGTACAGTACGAGCAGTACTTC. This translates into CASSLTSVQYEQYF. The chain couples TRBV19 to TRBJ2-7; TRBD2 matches 8 bases. There are 14 residues in the CDR3. Germline CDR1 reads LNHDA; CDR2 reads SQIVND (reference sequence). The J segment lost 4 bases and the V segment lost 5 bases, leaving 7 bases of the junction unmatched.

This clonotype was recorded at least ten times. The chain carries TRBV6-5 and TRBJ2-6; D possibly corresponds to TRBD2 (5 bases). Looked up from germline, CDR1 is MNHEY and CDR2 is SVGAGI. V was clipped by 3 bases and J by 1 base, with 7 bases between them. This CDR3 comprises 15 residues. The CDR3 reads CASSYRTSGANVLTF. In DNA, the CDR3 is TGTGCCAGCAGTTATAGGACTTCTGGGGCCAACGTCCTGACTTTC.

The J gene is TRBJ2-3, the V gene TRBV10-3; D not certain. The CDR3 extends over 16 amino acids. With 10 bases removed from V and 2 bases from J, the gap between germline ends came to 22 bases. Germline V CDR1 and CDR2: ENHRY, SYGVKD. CDR3 nucleotides: TGTGCCAGCGGCGATAGGGAATTCGACTCCACAGATACGCAGTATTTT. Amino acid sequence: CASGDREFDSTDTQYF.

There are many counts of this clonotype. J is TRBJ1-2 and V is TRBV18, with 9 bases matching TRBD1. This CDR3 spans 14 amino acids. V dropped 4 bases and J dropped 7; count of bases not matched to a gene: 7. Germline V gene sequence: CDR1 KGHSH, CDR2 LQKENI. CDR3 in DNA: TGTGCCAGCTCACACGGACAGGGGAGGAGTGGCTACACCTTC. Translating it yields CASSHGQGRSGYTF. The whole variable domain, filled in from reference TRBV18 and TRBJ1-2, reads NAGVMQNPRHLVRRRGQEARLRCSPMKGHSHVYWYRQLPEEGLKFMVYLQKENIIDESGMPKERFSAEFPKEGPSILRIQQVVRGDSAAYFCASSHGQGRSGYTFGSGTRLTVV.

This chain links TRBV25-1 with TRBJ2-5, with D perhaps TRBD2 (7 bases). V was shortened by 4 bases and J by 4 bases, with 25 bases between the two germline ends. In germline, CDR1 is MGHDK, CDR2 SYGVNS. This CDR3 comprises 18 residues. CDR3 region: CASSGTAGVAGEGETQYF. The DNA for the CDR3 is TGTGCCAGCAGTGGAACGGCAGGGGTGGCGGGAGAGGGAGAGACCCAGTACTTC.

This clonotype has a count of ten or more. The chain employs TRBV19 and TRBJ1-5, with D possibly TRBD1 on 5 matching bases. The CDR3 runs 12 residues. Germline V lookup: CDR1 LNHDA, CDR2 SQIVND (reference sequence). V was shortened by 7 bases and J by 9 bases, with 13 bases between the two germline ends. CDR3 residues: CASNDSERPQHF. CDR3 coding DNA: TGTGCCAGTAACGACAGTGAACGGCCCCAGCATTTT.

This clonotype has at least ten counts. A read error may produce the germline difference seen at one junction end. The CDR3 DNA reads as TGTACCAGCAGCGCAACTAGCGGGAGACCCCTCGAGCAGTACTTC. Translation: CTSSATSGRPLEQYF. The chain employs TRBV7-6 and TRBJ2-7; TRBD2 matches 11 bases. The germline gives CDR1 SGHVS, CDR2 FNYEAQ. This CDR3 is built from 15 residues.